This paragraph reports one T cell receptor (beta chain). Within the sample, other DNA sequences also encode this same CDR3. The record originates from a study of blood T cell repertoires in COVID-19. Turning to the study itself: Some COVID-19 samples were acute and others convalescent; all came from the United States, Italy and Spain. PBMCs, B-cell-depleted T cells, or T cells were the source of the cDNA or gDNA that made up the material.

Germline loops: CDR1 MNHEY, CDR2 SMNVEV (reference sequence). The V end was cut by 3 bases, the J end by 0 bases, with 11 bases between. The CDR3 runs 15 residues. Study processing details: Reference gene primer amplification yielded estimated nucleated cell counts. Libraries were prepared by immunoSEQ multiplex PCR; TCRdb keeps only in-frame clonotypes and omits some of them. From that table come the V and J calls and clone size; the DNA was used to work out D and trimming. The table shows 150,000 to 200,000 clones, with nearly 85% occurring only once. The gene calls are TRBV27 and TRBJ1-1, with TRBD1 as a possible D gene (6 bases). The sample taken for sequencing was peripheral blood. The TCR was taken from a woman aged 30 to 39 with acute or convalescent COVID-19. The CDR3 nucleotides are TGTGCCAGCAGTTTTGGTACAGGGCTGAACACTGAAGCTTTCTTT. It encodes CASSFGTGLNTEAFF.